This passage covers 7 T cell receptor beta chains from one sample sequenced in a study of breast tumors, draining lymph nodes, adjacent tissues. Breast cancer patients provided tissue from their axillary draining lymph nodes. TCRdb called the multiplex PCR reads again in MiXCR, with one record for every CDR3 protein. The sample includes some 170,000 distinct CDR3 sequences, about 30% seen only once; the top ten take less than 4%. Input material: axillary lymph node tissue. The receptor set was obtained from a female donor with breast cancer. Some clones in this sample may be carry-over from other donors' samples.

Concerning this clonotype: The junction departs from germline at one end; a sequencing error may be responsible. V gene TRBV15 combines with J gene TRBJ2-1, with D possibly TRBD1 on 6 matching bases. Germline CDR1 and CDR2: LNHNV and YYDKDF (reference sequence). This CDR3 is built from 18 residues. The CDR3 loop is CATSRDARAAGARNERFF. CDR3 sequence (DNA): TGTGCCACCAGCAGGGATGCGCGGGCGGCAGGGGCAAGGAATGAGCGGTTCTTC.

The V call is TRBV28, the J call TRBJ1-5, with a weak D call TRBD1 (6 bases). Germline V CDR1 and CDR2: MDHEN, SYDVKM. The CDR3 runs to 15 residues. Trimming removed 5 bases at V and 3 bases at J, with 14 bases between. Written as DNA, the CDR3 is TGTGCCAGCAGTCTTACCACAGGGTACAATCAGCCCCAGCATTTT. Its protein product is CASSLTTGYNQPQHF. The full variable domain, its missing parts supplied by reference TRBV28 and TRBJ1-5, is DVKVTQSSRYLVKRTGEKVFLECVQDMDHENMFWYRQDPGLGLRLIYFSYDVKMKEKGDIPEGYSVSREKKERFSLILESASTNQTSMYLCASSLTTGYNQPQHFGDGTRLSIL.

This clonotype was counted many times. The CDR3 loop is CSARELTLQYF. CDR3 DNA: TGCAGTGCTAGAGAACTCACGTTGCAGTACTTC. This rearrangement joins TRBV20-1 to TRBJ2-7; D gene ambiguous. Germline assignment: CDR1 DFQATT and CDR2 SNEGSKA (reference sequence). V gave up 0 bases and J gave up 9 bases, with 9 bases separating them. The CDR3 length is 11 residues.

This clonotype was detected many times. J is TRBJ2-1 and V is TRBV7-2; possible D gene TRBD1, 6 bases. Trimming stripped 1 base from V and 9 bases from J, with 10 bases between. CDR1 SGHTA and CDR2 FQGNSA come from the germline V gene. The CDR3 loop spans 13 amino acids. The CDR3 coding sequence is TGTGCCAGCAGCTTAGACAGGGACGGTGAGCAGTTCTTC. Translation gives CASSLDRDGEQFF.

Many counts were recorded for this clonotype. This sequence joins TRBV5-1 and TRBJ2-2; D unresolved. The length of the CDR3 is 15 residues. The V gene lost 0 bases and the J gene lost 3 bases, with 9 bases spanning the gap. Germline CDR1 reads SGHRS; CDR2 reads YFSETQ. This CDR3 reads CASSLGSGYTGELFF. The CDR3 region has the DNA TGCGCCAGCAGCTTGGGCTCGGGTTACACCGGGGAGCTGTTTTTT. Drawing the rest from reference TRBV5-1 and TRBJ2-2, the complete variable domain is KAGVTQTPRYLIKTRGQQVTLSCSPISGHRSVSWYQQTPGQGLQFLFEYFSETQRNKGNFPGRFSGRQFSNSRSEMNVSTLELGDSALYLCASSLGSGYTGELFFGEGSRLTVL.

Turning to this clonotype: This may be a read error, as it is one base from a much larger clone. The DNA of the CDR3 is TGTGCCAGCAGCCCCCAGGGAGTCTACGGGCAGTACTTC. Protein: CASSPQGVYGQYF. This sequence joins TRBV2 and TRBJ2-7; tentatively, D is TRBD1 or TRBD2 (5 bases each). The CDR3 has 13 amino acids. In germline, CDR1 is SNHLY, CDR2 FYNNEI.

Details on this clonotype: The final CDR3 position lacks the conserved phenylalanine or tryptophan, pointing to a likely read error. This chain uses TRBV7-2 with TRBJ1-6; no firm D call. This CDR3 spans 14 amino acids. Trimming cost V 5 bases and J 8 bases, with 13 bases left between them. CDR1 and CDR2 from the germline V gene are SGHTA and FQGNSA. The CDR3 bases are TGTGCCAGCAGCCTACGGGGTAGTGATTCACCCCTCCACCAT. It codes for CASSLRGSDSPLHH.